This T cell receptor (beta chain) is drawn from a study of post-analysis software for immune sequencing data. Findings and caveats of the study: TRBV5-6, TRBV5-1 and TRBV20-1 were among roughly 5 TRBV segments more frequent in patients than controls.

Concerning this clonotype: The antigen is not known.

cDNA libraries for TCR beta contained unique molecular identifiers. TCRdb passed the PCR reads through MiXCR, listing each CDR3 protein once. The table records 820,000 or so distinct CDR3 sequences, roughly 50% of them present only once. This CDR3 spans 18 amino acids. With V trimmed by 6 bases and J by 0 bases, 14 bases remained unmatched. CDR1 is SGHTA, CDR2 FQGTGA, per germline. The source material was blood. The TCR originated in a girl between 10 and 17 years old with multiple sclerosis. The chain joins TRBV7-3 to TRBJ2-1, with TRBD2 identical over 7 bases. CDR3 amino acids: CASSPSQSAGSSYNEQFF. DNA of the CDR3: TGTGCCAGCAGTCCATCACAATCAGCGGGAAGCTCCTACAATGAGCAGTTCTTC.